The TCR beta chain described here comes from a study of T-cell memory formation after mild COVID-19. Study-level results: Clones which contracted sat mainly in CM and EM if CD4+, and in EMRA if CD8+. While clones contracting from day 15 to 85 were balanced between CD4 and CD8, later expanders leaned CD4+. A subset of responding clones appeared in pre-infection memory, suggesting cross-reactive memory joined.

A remark on this clonotype: Its cognate antigen is unknown.

The CDR3 sequence is 15 residues long. The germline V gene encodes CDR1 KGHDR and CDR2 SFDVKD. V lost 4 bases, J lost 4 bases, and 3 bases stayed unmatched. MiXCR was run by TCRdb on the 5' RACE reads, yielding one entry per CDR3 protein. Among 30,000 to 45,000 distinct CDR3 sequences listed, around 10% were seen once. The source of this sequence is a man aged 18 to 35 who had mild COVID-19 (a few samples of this study predate the infection). Cell type and time point are not known. The sample consisted of PBMCs or a T cell subset sorted from them (not recorded which). The chain uses TRBV24-1 and TRBJ2-3; 11 positions agree with TRBD2. CDR3: CATSEAGLAADTQYF. In nucleotides, the CDR3 is TGTGCCACCAGTGAGGCGGGACTAGCGGCAGATACGCAGTATTTT.